Sequencing of this T cell receptor beta chain was carried out in a study of cytotoxic CD8 clonotypes in ibrutinib-treated CLL. Background on the study: Of the patients, about 12 were relapsed/refractory, over 14 treatment-naive and some 17 IGHV unmutated. After median approximately 74 months, approximately 15 stayed in remission, some 12 progressed; responses some 25 partial, 2 complete.

Per germline, CDR1 SGHRS and CDR2 YFSETQ. V was shortened by 3 bases and J by 1 base, with 13 bases between the two germline ends. CDR3 length equals 15 residues. Sequencing was designed to attain a depth spanning 1 in 200,000 to 1 in 1 million T cells. Sequencing used immunoSEQ multiplex PCR; TCRdb keeps in-frame clones, though not all of them. Of fewer than 400,000 clones listed, under 70% were seen once; the top ten hold 6% to 6.5%. The V and J genes are TRBV5-1 and TRBJ1-2, with a weak D call TRBD1 (6 bases). Sequencing used PBMCs, obtained after 36 months of ibrutinib treatment. The receptor was isolated from a human donor with chronic lymphocytic leukemia. CDR3 bases: TGCGCCAGCAGCTGGGGGCGGCAGCTTAACTATGGCTACACCTTC. It specifies CASSWGRQLNYGYTF.